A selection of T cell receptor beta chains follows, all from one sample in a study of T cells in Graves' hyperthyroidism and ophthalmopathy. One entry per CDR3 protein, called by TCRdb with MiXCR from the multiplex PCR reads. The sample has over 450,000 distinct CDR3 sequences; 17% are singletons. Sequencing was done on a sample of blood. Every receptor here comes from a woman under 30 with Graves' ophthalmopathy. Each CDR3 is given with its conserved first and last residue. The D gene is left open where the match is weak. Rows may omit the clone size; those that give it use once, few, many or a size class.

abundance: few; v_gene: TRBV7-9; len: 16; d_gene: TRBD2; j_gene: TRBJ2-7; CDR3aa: CASSFPPAGVLYEQYF; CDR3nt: TGTGCCAGCAGCTTCCCCCCAGCGGGAGTCCTCTACGAGCAGTACTTC
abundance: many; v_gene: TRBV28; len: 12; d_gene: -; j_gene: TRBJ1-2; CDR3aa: CASSDSHDGYTF; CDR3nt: TGTGCCAGCTCGGACAGCCATGATGGCTACACCTTC
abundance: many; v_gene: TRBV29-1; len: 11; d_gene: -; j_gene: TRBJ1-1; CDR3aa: CSVERHTEAFF; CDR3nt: TGCAGCGTTGAAAGACACACTGAAGCTTTCTTT
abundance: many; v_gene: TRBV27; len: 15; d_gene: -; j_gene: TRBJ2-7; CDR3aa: CASSLQLSMGYEQYF; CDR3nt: TGTGCCAGCAGTTTACAGCTTTCGATGGGTTACGAGCAGTACTTC
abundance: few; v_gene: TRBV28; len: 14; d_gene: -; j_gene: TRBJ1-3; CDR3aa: CASSLSPGVNTIYF; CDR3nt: TGTGCCAGCAGTTTATCCCCAGGGGTGAACACCATATATTTT
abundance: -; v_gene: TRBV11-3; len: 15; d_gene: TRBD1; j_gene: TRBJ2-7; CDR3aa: CASSSRTGGPYEQYF; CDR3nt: TGTGCCAGCAGCTCTCGGACAGGGGGACCCTACGAGCAGTACTTC
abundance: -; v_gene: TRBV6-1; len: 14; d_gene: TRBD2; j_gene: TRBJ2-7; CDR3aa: CASSENPAGGEQYF; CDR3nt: TGTGCCAGCAGTGAAAATCCAGCGGGGGGCGAGCAGTACTTC
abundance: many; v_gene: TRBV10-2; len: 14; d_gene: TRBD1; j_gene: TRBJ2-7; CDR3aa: CASSDDRVSHEQYF; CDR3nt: TGCGCCAGCAGTGACGACAGGGTTTCCCACGAGCAGTACTTC
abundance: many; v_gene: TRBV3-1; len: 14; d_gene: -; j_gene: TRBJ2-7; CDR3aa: CASSQARSSYEQYF; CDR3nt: TGTGCCAGCAGCCAAGCTAGGAGCTCCTACGAGCAGTACTTC
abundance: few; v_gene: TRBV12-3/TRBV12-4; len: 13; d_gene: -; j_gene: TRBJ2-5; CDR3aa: CASSQQHQETQYF; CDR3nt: TGTGCCAGCAGCCAACAACACCAAGAGACCCAGTACTTC
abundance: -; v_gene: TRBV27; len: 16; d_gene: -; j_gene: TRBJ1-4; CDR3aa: CASSSLQGLSNEKLFF; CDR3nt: TGTGCCAGCAGTTCTCTCCAGGGGCTGTCTAATGAAAAACTGTTTTTT
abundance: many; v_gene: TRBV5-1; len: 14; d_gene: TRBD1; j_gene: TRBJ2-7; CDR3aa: CASSLGTGLDEQYF; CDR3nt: TGCGCCAGCAGCTTGGGGACAGGGTTAGACGAGCAGTACTTC
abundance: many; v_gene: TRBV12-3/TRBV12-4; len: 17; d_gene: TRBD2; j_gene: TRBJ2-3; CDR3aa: CASSFQGAGVKGDTQYF; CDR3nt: TGTGCCAGCAGTTTCCAGGGAGCGGGGGTCAAGGGGGATACGCAGTATTTT
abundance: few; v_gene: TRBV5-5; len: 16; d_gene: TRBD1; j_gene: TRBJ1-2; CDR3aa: CASSLGNRDRIYGYTF; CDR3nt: TGTGCCAGCAGCTTGGGAAACCGGGACAGGATTTATGGCTACACCTTC
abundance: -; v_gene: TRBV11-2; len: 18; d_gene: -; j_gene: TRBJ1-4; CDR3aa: CASSLVPLVGNANEKLFF; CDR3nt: TGTGCCAGCAGCTTAGTCCCTCTAGTCGGTAATGCTAATGAAAAACTGTTTTTT
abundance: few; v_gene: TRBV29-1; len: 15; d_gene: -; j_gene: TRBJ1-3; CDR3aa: CSVVGHPGSGNTIYF; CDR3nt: TGCAGCGTTGTGGGACACCCGGGCTCTGGAAACACCATATATTTT
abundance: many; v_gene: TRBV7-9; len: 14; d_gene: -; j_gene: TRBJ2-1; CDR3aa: CASSLVGLRDEQFF; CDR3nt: TGTGCCAGCAGCTTAGTCGGATTGCGGGATGAGCAGTTCTTC
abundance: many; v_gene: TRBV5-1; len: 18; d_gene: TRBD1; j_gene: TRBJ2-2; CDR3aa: CASSLMAGGVIVAGELFF; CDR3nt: TGCGCCAGCAGCTTGATGGCAGGGGGCGTCATTGTCGCCGGGGAGCTGTTTTTT
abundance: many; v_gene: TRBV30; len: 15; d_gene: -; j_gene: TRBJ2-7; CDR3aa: CAWSVQGGAGYEQYF; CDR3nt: TGTGCCTGGAGTGTACAGGGTGGAGCGGGGTACGAGCAGTACTTC
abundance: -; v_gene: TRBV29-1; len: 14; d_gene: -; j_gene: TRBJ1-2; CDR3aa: CSVAHRLANYGYTF; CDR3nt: TGCAGCGTGGCTCATAGACTGGCGAACTATGGCTACACCTTC
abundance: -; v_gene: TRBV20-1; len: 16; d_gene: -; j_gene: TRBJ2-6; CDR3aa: CSARGTARSGANVLTF; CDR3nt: TGCAGTGCTAGAGGGACAGCCCGCTCTGGGGCCAACGTCCTGACTTTC
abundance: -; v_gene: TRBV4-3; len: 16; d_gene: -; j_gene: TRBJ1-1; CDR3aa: CASSQDRWGRSTEAFF; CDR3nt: TGCGCCAGCAGCCAAGATAGGTGGGGCAGGAGCACTGAAGCTTTCTTT
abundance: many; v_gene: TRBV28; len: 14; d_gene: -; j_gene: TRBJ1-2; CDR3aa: CASSYSTDNYGYTF; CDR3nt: TGTGCCAGCAGTTACTCGACAGACAACTATGGCTACACCTTC
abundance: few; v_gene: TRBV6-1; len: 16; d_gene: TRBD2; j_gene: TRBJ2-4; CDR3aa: CASSWVSGGAQNIQYF; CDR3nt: TGTGCCAGCAGTTGGGTTAGCGGGGGGGCTCAAAACATTCAGTACTTC
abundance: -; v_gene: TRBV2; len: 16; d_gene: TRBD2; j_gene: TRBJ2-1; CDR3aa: CASSGGLAELTDEQFF; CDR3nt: TGTGCCAGCAGTGGGGGACTAGCGGAACTGACGGATGAGCAGTTCTTC
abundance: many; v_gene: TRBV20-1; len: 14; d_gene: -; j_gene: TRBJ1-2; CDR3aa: CSARRTAPNYGYTF; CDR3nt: TGCAGTGCTAGGCGGACGGCCCCTAACTATGGCTACACCTTC
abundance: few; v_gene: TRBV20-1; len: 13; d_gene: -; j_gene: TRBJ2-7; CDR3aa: CSASRQLPYEQYF; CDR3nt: TGCAGTGCCTCTAGACAGCTGCCCTACGAGCAGTACTTC
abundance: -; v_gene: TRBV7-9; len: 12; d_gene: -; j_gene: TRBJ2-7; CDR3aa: CASSLTYYEQYF; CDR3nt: TGTGCCAGCAGCTTAACTTACTACGAGCAGTACTTC
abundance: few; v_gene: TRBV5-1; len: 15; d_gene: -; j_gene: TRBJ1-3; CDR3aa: CASRTGGGTGNTIYF; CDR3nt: TGCGCCAGCAGGACCGGCGGGGGAACTGGAAACACCATATATTTT
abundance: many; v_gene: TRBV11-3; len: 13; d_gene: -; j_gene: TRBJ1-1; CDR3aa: CASHPGTYTEAFF; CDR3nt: TGTGCCAGCCACCCGGGAACATACACTGAAGCTTTCTTT
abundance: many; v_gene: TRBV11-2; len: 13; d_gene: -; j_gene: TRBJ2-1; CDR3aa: CASSFSSNPEQFF; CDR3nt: TGTGCCAGCAGCTTTTCTAGCAATCCTGAGCAGTTCTTC
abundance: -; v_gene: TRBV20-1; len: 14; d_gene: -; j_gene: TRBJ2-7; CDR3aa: CSARVGPASYEQYF; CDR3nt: TGCAGTGCTAGAGTGGGACCGGCCTCCTACGAGCAGTACTTC
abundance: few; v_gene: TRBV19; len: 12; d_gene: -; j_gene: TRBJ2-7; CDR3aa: CASSDRFYEQYF; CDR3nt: TGTGCCAGTAGTGATCGGTTCTACGAGCAGTACTTC
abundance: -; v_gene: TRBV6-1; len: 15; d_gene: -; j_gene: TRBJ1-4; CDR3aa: CASSGHRAGGEKLFF; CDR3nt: TGTGCCAGCAGTGGACATCGGGCTGGGGGTGAAAAACTGTTTTTT
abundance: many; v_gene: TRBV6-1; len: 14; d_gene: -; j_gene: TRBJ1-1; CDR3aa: CASRRQVMNTEAFF; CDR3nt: TGTGCCAGCAGACGACAGGTCATGAACACTGAAGCTTTCTTT
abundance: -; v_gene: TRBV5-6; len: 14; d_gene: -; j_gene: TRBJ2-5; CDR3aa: CASSAGLGTETQYF; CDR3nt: TGTGCCAGCAGCGCGGGTCTGGGTACCGAGACCCAGTACTTC
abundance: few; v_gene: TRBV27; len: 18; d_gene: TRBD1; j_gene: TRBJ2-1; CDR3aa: CASSPKSGTGDNYNEQFF; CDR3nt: TGTGCCAGCAGTCCTAAATCCGGGACAGGGGATAACTACAATGAGCAGTTCTTC
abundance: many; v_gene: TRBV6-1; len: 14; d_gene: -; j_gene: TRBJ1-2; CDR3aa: CASSQVEAYYGYTF; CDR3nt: TGTGCCAGCAGTCAGGTTGAAGCCTACTATGGCTACACCTTC
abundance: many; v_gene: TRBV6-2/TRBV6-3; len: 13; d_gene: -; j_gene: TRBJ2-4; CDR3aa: CASSGLAKNIQYF; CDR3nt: TGTGCCAGCAGTGGTTTGGCCAAAAACATTCAGTACTTC
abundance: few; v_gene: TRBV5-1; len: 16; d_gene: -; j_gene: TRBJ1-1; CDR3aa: CASSKIFPFTNTEAFF; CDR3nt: TGCGCCAGCAGCAAGATCTTTCCGTTCACGAACACTGAAGCTTTCTTT
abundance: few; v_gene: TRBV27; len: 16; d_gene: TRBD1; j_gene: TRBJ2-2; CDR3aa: CASSLGAGGGTGELFF; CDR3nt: TGTGCCAGCAGTTTAGGGGCAGGGGGCGGCACCGGGGAGCTGTTTTTT
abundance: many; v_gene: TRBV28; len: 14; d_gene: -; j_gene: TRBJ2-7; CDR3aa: CASSVRERTYEQYF; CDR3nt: TGTGCCAGCAGTGTCAGGGAGCGGACCTACGAGCAGTACTTC
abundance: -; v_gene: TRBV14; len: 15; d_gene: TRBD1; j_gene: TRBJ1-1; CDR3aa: CASSHQGTGNTEAFF; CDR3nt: TGTGCCAGCAGCCACCAGGGGACAGGGAATACTGAAGCTTTCTTT
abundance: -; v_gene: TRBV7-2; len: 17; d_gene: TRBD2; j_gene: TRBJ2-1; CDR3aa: CASSQTLAGGPTNEQFF; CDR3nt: TGCGCCAGCAGCCAGACCTTAGCGGGGGGGCCGACCAATGAGCAGTTCTTC
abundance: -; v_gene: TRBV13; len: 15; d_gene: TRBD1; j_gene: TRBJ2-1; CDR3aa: CASSFGRTGSNEQFF; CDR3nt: TGTGCCAGCAGCTTTGGACGGACAGGGAGTAATGAGCAGTTCTTC
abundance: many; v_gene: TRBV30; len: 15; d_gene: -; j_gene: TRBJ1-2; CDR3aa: CAWSGAWGTYYGYTF; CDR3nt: TGTGCCTGGAGTGGGGCGTGGGGGACATATTATGGCTACACCTTC
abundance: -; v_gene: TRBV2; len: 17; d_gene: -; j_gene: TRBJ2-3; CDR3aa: CASSEAYETTGTDTQYF; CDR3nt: TGTGCCAGCAGTGAAGCGTACGAAACGACGGGTACAGATACGCAGTATTTT
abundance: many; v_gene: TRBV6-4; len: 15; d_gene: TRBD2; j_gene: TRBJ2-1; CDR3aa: CASSDSLAGYNEQFF; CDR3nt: TGTGCCAGCAGTGACTCACTAGCGGGGTACAATGAGCAGTTCTTC
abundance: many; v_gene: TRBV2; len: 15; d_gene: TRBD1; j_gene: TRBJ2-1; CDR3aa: CASSHRGSSYNEQFF; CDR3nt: TGTGCCAGCAGTCACAGGGGAAGCTCCTACAATGAGCAGTTCTTC
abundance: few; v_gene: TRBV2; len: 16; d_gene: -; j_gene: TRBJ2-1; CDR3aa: CASSLGGLGLYNEQFF; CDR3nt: TGTGCCAGCAGTCTAGGAGGGCTCGGGTTGTACAATGAGCAGTTCTTC
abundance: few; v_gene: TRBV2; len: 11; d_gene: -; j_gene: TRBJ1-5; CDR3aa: CASSERRTQHF; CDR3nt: TGTGCCAGCAGTGAACGGCGGACCCAGCATTTT
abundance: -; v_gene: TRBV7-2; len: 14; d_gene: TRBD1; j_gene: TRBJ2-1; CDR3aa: CASSTGQDYNEQFF; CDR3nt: TGTGCCAGCAGCACCGGACAGGACTACAATGAGCAGTTCTTC